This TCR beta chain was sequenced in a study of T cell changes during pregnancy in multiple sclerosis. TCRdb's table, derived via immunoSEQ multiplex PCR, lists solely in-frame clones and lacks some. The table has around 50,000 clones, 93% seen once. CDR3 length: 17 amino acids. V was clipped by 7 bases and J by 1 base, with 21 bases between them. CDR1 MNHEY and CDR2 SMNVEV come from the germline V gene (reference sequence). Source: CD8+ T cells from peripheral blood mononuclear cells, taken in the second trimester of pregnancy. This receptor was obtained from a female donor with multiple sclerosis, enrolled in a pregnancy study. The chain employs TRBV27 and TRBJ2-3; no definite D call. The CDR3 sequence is CASISRFASIGTDTQYF. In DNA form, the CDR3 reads TGTGCCAGCATTTCGAGGTTTGCATCTATAGGCACAGATACGCAGTATTTT.